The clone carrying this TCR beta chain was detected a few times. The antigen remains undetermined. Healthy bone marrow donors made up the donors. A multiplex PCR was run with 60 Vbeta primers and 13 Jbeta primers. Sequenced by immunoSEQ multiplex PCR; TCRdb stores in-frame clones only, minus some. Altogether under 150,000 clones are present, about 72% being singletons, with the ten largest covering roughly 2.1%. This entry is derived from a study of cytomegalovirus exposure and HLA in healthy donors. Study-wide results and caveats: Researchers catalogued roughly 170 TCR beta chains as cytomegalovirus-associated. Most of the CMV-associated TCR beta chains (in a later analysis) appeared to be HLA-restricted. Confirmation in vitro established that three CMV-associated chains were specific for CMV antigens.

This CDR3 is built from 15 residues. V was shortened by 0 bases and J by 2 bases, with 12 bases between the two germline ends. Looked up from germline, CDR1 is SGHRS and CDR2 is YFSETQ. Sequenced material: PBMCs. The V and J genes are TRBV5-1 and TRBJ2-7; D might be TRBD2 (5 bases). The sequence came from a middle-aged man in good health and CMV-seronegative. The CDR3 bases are TGCGCCAGCAGCTTGGTCGGGTCCGGGGCCTACGAGCAGTACTTC. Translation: CASSLVGSGAYEQYF.